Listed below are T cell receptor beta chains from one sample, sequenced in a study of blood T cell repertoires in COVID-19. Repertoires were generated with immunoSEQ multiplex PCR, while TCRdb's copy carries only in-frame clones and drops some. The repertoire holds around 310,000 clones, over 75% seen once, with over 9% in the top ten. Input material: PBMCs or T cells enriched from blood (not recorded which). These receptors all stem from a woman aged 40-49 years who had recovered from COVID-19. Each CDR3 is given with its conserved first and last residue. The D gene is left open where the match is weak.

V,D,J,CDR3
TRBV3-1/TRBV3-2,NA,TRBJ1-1,CATKDSNTEAFF
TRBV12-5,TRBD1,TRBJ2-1,CASGDRDAYNEQFF
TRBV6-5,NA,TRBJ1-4,CASSSQGGANEKLFF
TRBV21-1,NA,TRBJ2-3,CASSKWTSHGTDTQYF
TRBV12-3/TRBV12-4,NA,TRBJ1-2,CASSPAARGGYTF
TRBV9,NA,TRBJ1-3,CASSVGGRAYTGNTIYF
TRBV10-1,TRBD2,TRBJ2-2,CASSESCGLDPGELFF
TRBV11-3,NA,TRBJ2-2,CASSLQGLPGTGELFF
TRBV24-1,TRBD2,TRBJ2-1,CATSDRGDNEQFF
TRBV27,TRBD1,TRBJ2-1,CASSWGTGRKQFF
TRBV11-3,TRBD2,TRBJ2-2,CASSLGRGGTGELFF
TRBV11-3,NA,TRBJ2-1,CASSLLDRPNNEQFF
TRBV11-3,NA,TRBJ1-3,CASSSTGAGNTIYF
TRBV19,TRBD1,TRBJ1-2,CASSSQDRGDYGYTF
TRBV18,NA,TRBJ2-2,CASSPTTNTGELFF
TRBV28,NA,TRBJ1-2,CASSLVGGNYGYTF
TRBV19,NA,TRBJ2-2,CASSIPTMTGSGELFF
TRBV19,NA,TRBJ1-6,CASSGGRGDSPLHF
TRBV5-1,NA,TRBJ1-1,CASSRAGDTEAFF
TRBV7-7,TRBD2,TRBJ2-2,CASSLLAGDTGELFF
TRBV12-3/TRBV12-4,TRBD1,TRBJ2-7,CASSPRQGDEQYF
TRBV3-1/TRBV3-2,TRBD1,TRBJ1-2,CASSQDRQGARDYGYTF
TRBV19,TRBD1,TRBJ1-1,CASTMIGGVKFTEAFF
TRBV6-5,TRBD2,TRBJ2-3,CASTRTSGGGDTQYF
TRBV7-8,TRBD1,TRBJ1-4,CASSYRGQGNEKLFF
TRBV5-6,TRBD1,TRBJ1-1,CASSPEYNSRGAEAFF
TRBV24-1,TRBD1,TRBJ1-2,CATSDIWTGSSGYTF
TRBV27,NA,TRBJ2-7,CASSLGAASYEQYF
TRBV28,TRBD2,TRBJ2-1,CVSGGFEQFF
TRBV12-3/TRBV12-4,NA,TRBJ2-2,CATLPSNTGELFF
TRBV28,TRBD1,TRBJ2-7,CASRPGQGAYEQYF
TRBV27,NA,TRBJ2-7,CASSLSRGGNEQYF
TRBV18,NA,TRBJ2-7,CASSAPNEYEQYF